This note documents a single TCR beta chain sequence. CDR1 and CDR2 (germline): LNHDA, SQIVND (reference sequence). Trimming took off 6 bases at V and 7 bases at J, with 12 bases between the two ends. This CDR3 is built from 13 residues. The sample comes from a study of cytomegalovirus exposure and HLA in healthy donors. In the PCR, 60 Vbeta and 13 Jbeta primers were used. This table comes from immunoSEQ multiplex PCR, and its TCRdb copy is limited to in-frame clones, with some not included. Of roughly 30,000 clones in the sample, around nine tenths were seen once. The receptor was derived from a boy aged 10-17 years in good health and CMV-seronegative. This chain joins TRBV19 and TRBJ2-2; D uncertain. The sample comprised PBMCs. DNA for the CDR3: TGTGCCAGTAGCCCTCCCGCCGGCGGGGAGCTGTTTTTT. It codes for CASSPPAGGELFF.